One T cell receptor beta chain is described in this entry. No antigen is known for it. The data belong to a study of T cell responses to AZD1222 COVID-19 vaccine. Regarding the study as a whole: Repertoire sampling happened only post peak T cell response.

Sequencing was performed with immunoSEQ multiplex PCR; in TCRdb, only in-frame clones are kept and a portion is missing. The table has some 100,000 clones, approximately 90% seen once. V was clipped by 1 base and J by 0 bases; unmatched bases: 4. The germline CDR1 and CDR2 sequences are SGHTA and FQGNSA. The CDR3 loop spans 17 amino acids. The sequence came from an adult who received the AZD1222 COVID-19 vaccine. V usage is TRBV7-2 and J usage is TRBJ2-1; 9 nucleotides match TRBD2. Specimen: peripheral blood, collected 28 days after the second AZD1222 dose. The DNA of the CDR3 is TGTGCCAGCAGCTTAGGGTCTAGCGGGGTCTCCTACAATGAGCAGTTCTTC. This gives the protein CASSLGSSGVSYNEQFF.